The next 20 T cell receptor beta chains were all read from a single sample in a study of blood T cell repertoires in COVID-19. Sequenced by immunoSEQ multiplex PCR; TCRdb stores in-frame clones only, minus some. The table records a few hundred thousand clones, about nine tenths of them present only once. Material for sequencing was peripheral blood. These receptors originate from a woman aged 25 to 45 with COVID-19, enrolled during active disease.

The V gene is TRBV10-3, the J gene TRBJ2-3; TRBD1 agrees at 9 bases. Germline CDR1 and CDR2: ENHRY and SYGVKD. V was clipped by 4 bases and J by 6 bases; unmatched bases: 5. The CDR3 contains 14 residues. CDR3 DNA: TGTGCCATCAGTGGGGGACAGGGAAGCGATACGCAGTATTTT. This gives the protein CAISGGQGSDTQYF.

This rearrangement joins TRBV2 to TRBJ2-3; a weak D match, TRBD2 (6 bases). Per germline, CDR1 SNHLY and CDR2 FYNNEI. V shed 6 bases and J shed 2 bases, with 15 bases lying between them. The CDR3 spans 15 residues. Here the CDR3 reads CASSPLARDTDTQYF. The CDR3 DNA is TGTGCCAGCAGCCCACTAGCTCGAGACACAGATACGCAGTATTTT.

This clone was seen just once. The chain recombines TRBV18 with TRBJ2-2; possible D gene TRBD2, 5 bases. CDR1 KGHSH and CDR2 LQKENI come from the germline V gene. The CDR3 has 15 residues. V gave up 1 base and J gave up 7 bases, with 13 bases separating them. The DNA of the CDR3 is TGTGCCAGCTCACCACAATCTGACGGGAACGGGGAGCTGTTTTTT. Translating it yields CASSPQSDGNGELFF.

The rearrangement joins TRBV18 to TRBJ2-2, with D unclear. CDR1 and CDR2 (germline): KGHSH, LQKENI. The CDR3 is made up of 16 amino acids. Trimming took 3 bases from V and 1 from J, leaving 12 bases between them. The CDR3 DNA is TGTGCCAGCTCACCTCCCGGTCGAGGGAACACCGGGGAGCTGTTTTTT. Translating it yields CASSPPGRGNTGELFF.

The chain is built from TRBV7-3 and TRBJ1-6; no reliable D call. Trimming left V 6 bases short and J 9 bases short, with 12 bases between. The CDR3 spans 13 residues. Germline values: CDR1 SGHTA, CDR2 FQGTGA. The CDR3 loop reads CASRRERSSPLHF. For the CDR3, the DNA is TGTGCCAGCAGGAGGGAACGGAGTTCACCCCTCCACTTT.

The sample holds one count of this clone. The V gene is TRBV6-1, the J gene TRBJ1-1; D unclear. Per germline, CDR1 MNHNS and CDR2 SASEGT. The germline V and J ends were trimmed by 1 base and 5 bases, with 8 bases remaining between them. This CDR3 is built from 13 residues. CDR3: CASSEGASTEAFF. DNA of the CDR3: TGTGCCAGCAGTGAAGGGGCCTCAACTGAAGCTTTCTTT.

The V and J genes are TRBV30 and TRBJ1-2; D gene uncertain. This CDR3 has 13 residues. The V end was cut by 4 bases, the J end by 4 bases, with 13 bases between. The V gene's germline CDR1 is GTSNPN and CDR2 SVGIG (reference sequence). CDR3 nucleotide sequence: TGTGCCTGGACCCACGGGGTAATCTATGGCTACACCTTC. It translates to CAWTHGVIYGYTF. The full variable domain, rest sourced from reference TRBV30 and TRBJ1-2, is SQTIHQWPATLVQPVGSPLSLECTVEGTSNPNLYWYRQAAGRGLQLLFYSVGIGQISSEVPQNLSASRPQDRQFILSSKKLLLSDSGFYLCAWTHGVIYGYTFGSGTRLTVV.

The rearrangement uses TRBV19 and TRBJ1-3; D is uncertain. Trimming pared 7 bases from V and 1 base from J, leaving 17 bases between. CDR1 is LNHDA and CDR2 is SQIVND in the germline V gene (reference sequence). The CDR3 totals 16 residues. CDR3 sequence reads: CASTRTAVLSGNTIYF. Written as DNA, the CDR3 is TGTGCCAGTACCAGGACTGCCGTCCTTTCTGGAAACACCATATATTTT.

V usage is TRBV5-4 and J usage is TRBJ2-3; 10 positions agree with TRBD2. The CDR3 totals 16 residues. Looked up from germline, CDR1 is SGHNT and CDR2 is YYREEE (reference sequence). J gave up 6 bases and V 4 bases, and 11 bases lay outside the gene matches. The CDR3 protein is CASSRRLAGGRDTQYF. The CDR3 coding sequence is TGTGCCAGCAGCCGCCGACTAGCGGGTGGGAGGGATACGCAGTATTTT.

V is TRBV7-9 and J is TRBJ2-7; the match to TRBD2 covers 7 bases. The V gene's germline CDR1 is SEHNR and CDR2 FQNEAQ (reference sequence). V trimming: 4 bases; J trimming: 3 bases; junction bases outside the gene matches: 15. The CDR3 is made up of 17 amino acids. CDR3 sequence reads: CASSSSFRAGVVYEQYF. The CDR3 DNA reads TGTGCCAGCAGCTCATCTTTCCGGGCGGGAGTAGTCTACGAGCAGTACTTC.

The chain carries TRBV5-1 and TRBJ2-2; possibly TRBD2 for D (6 bases). V lost 4 bases to trimming and J lost 5 bases, with 12 bases between them. This CDR3 spans 14 amino acids. CDR1 is SGHRS and CDR2 is YFSETQ in the germline V gene. The CDR3 DNA follows: TGCGCCAGCAGCATGACTAGTTCGACCGGGGAGCTGTTTTTT. It yields the protein CASSMTSSTGELFF. The full variable domain, with the rest looked up from reference TRBV5-1 and TRBJ2-2, is KAGVTQTPRYLIKTRGQQVTLSCSPISGHRSVSWYQQTPGQGLQFLFEYFSETQRNKGNFPGRFSGRQFSNSRSEMNVSTLELGDSALYLCASSMTSSTGELFFGEGSRLTVL.

This clone was seen a few times. The chain combines TRBV27 with TRBJ2-1; D possibly corresponds to TRBD1 (6 bases). Germline V gene data show CDR1 as MNHEY and CDR2 as SMNVEV (reference sequence). This CDR3 region has 13 residues. Trimming took off 4 bases at V and 4 bases at J, with 8 bases between the two ends. CDR3 bases: TGTGCCAGCAGTTCAACAGGGTACAATGAGCAGTTCTTC. Protein sequence: CASSSTGYNEQFF.

The chain employs TRBV10-1 and TRBJ1-1; 7 bases match TRBD1. CDR3 length: 15 residues. Trimming removed 6 bases from V and 0 bases from J; junction bases left unmatched: 7. Germline V gives CDR1 WNHNN, CDR2 SYGVQD (reference sequence). CDR3 amino acids: CASRLDRNMNTEAFF. The CDR3 DNA follows: TGCGCCAGCAGGTTGGACAGGAACATGAACACTGAAGCTTTCTTT.

The rearrangement uses TRBV6-4 and TRBJ2-3, with a weak D call TRBD2 (6 bases). V was cut by 3 bases and J by 2 bases, with 15 bases left in between. This CDR3 is 16 amino acids long. CDR1 is MRHNA and CDR2 is SNTAGT in the germline V gene. As DNA, the CDR3 is TGTGCCAGCAGTGAGTTTGCGGGATCCTACACAGATACGCAGTATTTT. Protein sequence: CASSEFAGSYTDTQYF.

The V call is TRBV3-1 (or the pseudogene TRBV3-2), the J call TRBJ2-7, with 7 bases aligning to TRBD2. Germline-derived CDR1 and CDR2 are LGHDT and YNNKEL (reference sequence). J lost 4 bases, V lost 3 bases, and 9 bases had no gene match. This CDR3 is 15 amino acids long. The CDR3 DNA is TGTGCCAGCAGCCAGGGAATGGGAGGGAAGTACGAGCAGTACTTC. Encoded protein: CASSQGMGGKYEQYF.

With regard to this clone: Germline is not matched at one junction end, which may reflect a read error. The V and J genes are TRBV7-7 and TRBJ2-3; the D gene is possibly TRBD1 (6 bases). CDR1 and CDR2 from the germline V gene are SSHAT and FNYEAQ (reference sequence). The CDR3 is made up of 17 amino acids. The CDR3 DNA follows: TGTGCTAGCAGCTTTTACCGGACAGCGGCGTTCACAGATACGCAGTATTTT. Amino acid sequence: CASSFYRTAAFTDTQYF. The full variable domain, completed using reference TRBV7-7 and TRBJ2-3, is GAGVSQSPRYKVTKRGQDVTLRCDPISSHATLYWYQQALGQGPEFLTYFNYEAQPDKSGLPSDRFSAERPEGSISTLTIQRTEQRDSAMYRCASSFYRTAAFTDTQYFGPGTRLTVL.

The chain combines TRBV10-3 with TRBJ2-3; 8 bases are a match to TRBD2. CDR1 is ENHRY and CDR2 is SYGVKD in the germline V gene. This CDR3 spans 15 amino acids. The junction had 9 bases not matched to a gene; V was cut back by 8 bases and J by 2 bases. CDR3 sequence (DNA): TGTGCCATCCGGTCCAGCGGGGGTTTCACAGATACGCAGTATTTT. Its translation is CAIRSSGGFTDTQYF.

This clone has just a few counts. V and J are TRBV2 and TRBJ1-1, with 9 bases aligning to TRBD1. In germline, CDR1 is SNHLY, CDR2 FYNNEI. The V segment lost 1 base and the J segment 5 bases; nucleotides outside the gene matches: 5. The length of the CDR3 is 15 residues. The CDR3, as DNA: TGTGCCAGCAGTGAAGAGGGACAGGGACTTACTGAAGCTTTCTTT. Residues: CASSEEGQGLTEAFF.

The chain is built from TRBV5-1 and TRBJ2-4; no clear D gene. This CDR3 contains 13 residues. Germline CDR1 is SGHRS and CDR2 is YFSETQ. Trimming left V 5 bases short and J 3 bases short, with 9 bases between. Here the CDR3 reads CASSDTHKNIQYF. The CDR3 nucleotides are TGCGCCAGCAGTGACACTCACAAAAACATTCAGTACTTC.

This chain connects TRBV19 to TRBJ1-3; 8 bases map to TRBD1. The CDR3 loop spans 16 amino acids. The junction had 13 bases not matched to a gene; V was cut back by 9 bases and J by 3 bases. The V gene's germline CDR1 is LNHDA and CDR2 SQIVND (reference sequence). CDR3 DNA sequence: TGTGCCAGCAAAGGGATTGCGGGGACAGGTGGAAACACCATATATTTT. It is translated as CASKGIAGTGGNTIYF.